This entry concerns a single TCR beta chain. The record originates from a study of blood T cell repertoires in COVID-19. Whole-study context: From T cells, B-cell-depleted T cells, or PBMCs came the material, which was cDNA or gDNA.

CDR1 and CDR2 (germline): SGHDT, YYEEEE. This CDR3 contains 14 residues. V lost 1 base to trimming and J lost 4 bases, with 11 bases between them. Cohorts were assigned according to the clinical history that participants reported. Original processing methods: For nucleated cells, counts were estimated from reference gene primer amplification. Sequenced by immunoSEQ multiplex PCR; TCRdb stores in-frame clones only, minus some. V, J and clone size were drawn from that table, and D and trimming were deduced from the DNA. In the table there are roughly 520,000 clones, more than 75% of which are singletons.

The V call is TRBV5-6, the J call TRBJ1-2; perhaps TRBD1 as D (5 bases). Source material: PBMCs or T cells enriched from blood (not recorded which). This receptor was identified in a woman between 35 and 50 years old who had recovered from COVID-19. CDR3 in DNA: TGTGCCAGCAGCTTGTCCGGGACTAGCTATGGCTACACCTTC. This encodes CASSLSGTSYGYTF.